The next 32 T cell receptor beta chains were all read from a single sample in a study of early T cells in non-severe SARS-CoV-2 infection. TCRdb analysed the 5' RACE reads with MiXCR anew, one entry per CDR3 protein. The sample has 85,000 to 100,000 distinct CDR3 sequences, about 10% seen once. The material sequenced was whole blood, taken at baseline. The receptors shown here come from an adult who was a healthcare worker with PCR-confirmed SARS-CoV-2 infection or an uninfected control (not recorded which).

This clonotype came up many times. The J gene is TRBJ2-3, the V gene TRBV30; tentatively, D is TRBD2 (6 bases). The CDR3 has 15 residues. Germline V gene lookup returns CDR1 GTSNPN and CDR2 SVGIG (reference sequence). Trimming stripped 2 bases from V and 0 bases from J, with 12 bases between. In DNA form, the CDR3 reads TGTGCCTGGAGTATAGCGGTTTCTAGCACAGATACGCAGTATTTT. Protein sequence: CAWSIAVSSTDTQYF. The full variable domain, rest sourced from reference TRBV30 and TRBJ2-3, is SQTIHQWPATLVQPVGSPLSLECTVEGTSNPNLYWYRQAAGRGLQLLFYSVGIGQISSEVPQNLSASRPQDRQFILSSKKLLLSDSGFYLCAWSIAVSSTDTQYFGPGTRLTVL.

Only a few counts were recorded for this clonotype. The chain combines TRBV5-1 with TRBJ2-7; 8 bases are a match to TRBD2. J was trimmed by 11 bases and V by 3 bases; bases with no gene match: 4. Germline V gene lookup returns CDR1 SGHRS and CDR2 YFSETQ. CDR3 length equals 11 residues. Written as DNA, the CDR3 is TGCGCCAGCAGCTCCGGGACTAGTAAGTACTTC. The encoded protein is CASSSGTSKYF.

The chain links TRBV5-1 to TRBJ2-7; possible D gene TRBD2, 5 bases. The CDR3 is 14 residues long. The V end lost 5 bases, the J end lost 6 bases, and 18 bases lay between the germline ends. The V gene's germline CDR1 is SGHRS and CDR2 YFSETQ. The CDR3 reads CASSYAGASGEQYF. The CDR3 DNA reads TGCGCCAGCAGTTACGCGGGCGCCTCCGGCGAGCAGTACTTC.

This clonotype was observed a few times. This rearrangement joins TRBV9 to TRBJ2-1, with TRBD2 identical over 7 bases. This CDR3 region has 15 residues. CDR1 is SGDLS, CDR2 YYNGEE, per germline. The junction had 12 bases not matched to a gene; V was cut back by 4 bases and J by 8 bases. The CDR3 nucleotides are TGTGCCAGCAGCTTTCGCGGGAGTCCGAACGATGAGCAGTTCTTC. This sequence encodes CASSFRGSPNDEQFF.

This clonotype was seen only a few times. The rearrangement links TRBV3-1 to TRBJ2-6, with D tentatively TRBD2 (5 bases). Germline V lookup: CDR1 LGHDT, CDR2 YNNKEL (reference sequence). This CDR3 has 15 amino acids. V shed 1 base and J shed 7 bases, with 11 bases lying between them. CDR3 residues: CASSQGPGVANVLTF. CDR3 sequence (DNA): TGTGCCAGCAGCCAAGGTCCCGGGGTTGCCAACGTCCTGACTTTC.

This clonotype was seen a few times. The J gene is TRBJ2-1, the V gene TRBV19; D tentatively reads TRBD1 or TRBD2 (6 bases each). V lost 4 bases to trimming and J lost 6 bases, with 13 bases between them. The CDR3 runs 14 residues. Germline lookup yields CDR1 LNHDA and CDR2 SQIVND (reference sequence). For the CDR3, the DNA is TGTGCCAGTAGTAGAAGGGGGGTTTCCAATGAGCAGTTCTTC. The encoded protein is CASSRRGVSNEQFF.

In its sample, this clonotype was seen a few times. This chain links TRBV20-1 with TRBJ1-1, with D perhaps matching TRBD1 (5 bases). The V end was cut by 1 base, the J end by 1 base, with 16 bases between. Looked up from germline, CDR1 is DFQATT and CDR2 is SNEGSKA (reference sequence). The CDR3 sequence is 16 residues long. CDR3 in amino acids: CSARGGSPMENTEAFF. In nucleotides, the CDR3 is TGCAGTGCTAGAGGGGGCAGTCCAATGGAGAACACTGAAGCTTTCTTT.

This clonotype was detected only a few times. This chain joins TRBV10-3 and TRBJ2-7; D is perhaps TRBD1 or TRBD2 (5 bases each). This CDR3 is built from 17 residues. V was trimmed by 0 bases and J by 0 bases, leaving 15 bases between them. Germline V gene sequence: CDR1 ENHRY, CDR2 SYGVKD. The DNA of the CDR3 is TGTGCCATCAGTGAGTCCAGCCCCGGGACGGCCTCCTACGAGCAGTACTTC. It specifies CAISESSPGTASYEQYF.

V usage is TRBV3-1 and J usage is TRBJ2-1; D not certain. This CDR3 has 13 amino acids. Trimming pared 0 bases from V and 6 bases from J, leaving 6 bases between. Germline-derived CDR1 and CDR2 are LGHDT and YNNKEL (reference sequence). The CDR3 here is CASSQELSNEQFF. CDR3 coding DNA: TGTGCCAGCAGCCAAGAACTGAGCAATGAGCAGTTCTTC.

The sample holds a few counts of this clonotype. The chain uses TRBV14 and TRBJ2-7, with TRBD1 identical over 7 bases. CDR1 is SGHDN, CDR2 FVKESK, per germline. V gave up 2 bases and J gave up 2 bases; unmatched junction bases: 6. The CDR3 contains 15 residues. The chain's CDR3 is CASSQNRGSAYEQYF. CDR3 nucleotide sequence: TGTGCCAGCAGCCAAAACAGGGGTAGCGCCTACGAGCAGTACTTC.

This clonotype was observed at least ten times. The J gene is TRBJ1-2, the V gene TRBV18, with D possibly matching TRBD1 (6 bases). The CDR3 has 13 residues. With 2 bases removed from V and 8 bases from J, the gap between germline ends came to 12 bases. Germline V gives CDR1 KGHSH, CDR2 LQKENI. Here the CDR3 reads CASSPDRTRGYTF. The CDR3 region has the DNA TGTGCCAGCTCACCAGACAGGACGCGGGGCTACACCTTC.

This clonotype occurred a few times. The rearrangement uses TRBV10-2 and TRBJ2-4; weak D call: TRBD2 (6 bases). Between the trimmed V and J ends, which lost 8 bases and 3 bases, there was a span of 17 bases. The CDR3 runs 15 residues. The V gene's germline CDR1 is WSHSY and CDR2 SAAADI. The CDR3 sequence: CASSEPGVGKNIQYF. The CDR3 region has the DNA TGCGCCAGCTCTGAACCGGGGGTCGGCAAAAACATTCAGTACTTC.

The rearrangement uses TRBV6-2 or TRBV6-3 and TRBJ2-3; possible D gene TRBD1, 6 bases. The germline V and J ends were trimmed by 7 bases and 0 bases, with 23 bases remaining between them. Looked up from germline, CDR1 is MNHEY and CDR2 is SVGEGT. This CDR3 is built from 18 residues. The chain's CDR3 is CASTRNRAGATSTDTQYF. The DNA for the CDR3 is TGTGCCAGCACTCGAAACAGAGCAGGGGCAACTAGCACAGATACGCAGTATTTT.

This clonotype was counted only a few times. V is TRBV27 and J is TRBJ2-2, with 7 bases identical to TRBD2. The CDR3 contains 15 residues. Germline V lookup: CDR1 MNHEY, CDR2 SMNVEV (reference sequence). V gave up 7 bases and J gave up 3 bases; unmatched junction bases: 8. The DNA of the CDR3 is TGTGCCAGCACGGGGGAGGGTCTGTACACCGGGGAGCTGTTTTTT. As protein: CASTGEGLYTGELFF.

This rearrangement joins TRBV10-3 to TRBJ1-1; TRBD1 agrees at 7 bases. V trimming: 6 bases; J trimming: 4 bases; junction bases outside the gene matches: 8. The CDR3 sequence is 14 residues long. Germline loops: CDR1 ENHRY, CDR2 SYGVKD. CDR3 residues: CAIRTTGDATEAFF. The CDR3 DNA reads as TGTGCCATCAGGACCACAGGGGACGCCACTGAAGCTTTCTTT.

The gene calls are TRBV28 and TRBJ2-2; 7 bases map to TRBD1. In germline, CDR1 is MDHEN, CDR2 SYDVKM. This CDR3 contains 14 residues. With 6 bases clipped from V and 5 bases from J, the junction kept 6 bases outside the gene matches. This chain's CDR3 is CASSRQGRTGELFF. Written as DNA, the CDR3 is TGTGCCAGCAGCCGACAGGGTAGGACCGGGGAGCTGTTTTTT.

This clonotype has a handful of counts. This chain uses TRBV7-9 with TRBJ1-3, with 8 bases fitting TRBD1. Germline V gene data show CDR1 as SEHNR and CDR2 as FQNEAQ (reference sequence). This CDR3 region has 14 residues. The junction had 3 bases not matched to a gene; V was cut back by 6 bases and J by 2 bases. This chain's CDR3 is CASRSQGAGNTIYF. The CDR3 DNA is TGTGCCAGCAGATCACAGGGGGCTGGAAACACCATATATTTT.

This chain links TRBV18 with TRBJ1-5; possible D gene TRBD1, 6 bases. Per the germline V gene, CDR1 is KGHSH and CDR2 is LQKENI. The CDR3 is 16 residues long. V was shortened by 0 bases and J by 2 bases, with 11 bases between the two germline ends. This CDR3 reads CASSPPEGDRNQPQHF. The DNA of the CDR3 is TGTGCCAGCTCACCACCGGAGGGGGACCGCAATCAGCCCCAGCATTTT.

This clonotype was counted only a few times. The chain carries TRBV7-3 and TRBJ2-1; D unclear. V was cut by 2 bases and J by 0 bases, with 11 bases left in between. The CDR3 has 16 amino acids. Germline V gene lookup returns CDR1 SGHTA and CDR2 FQGTGA. CDR3 DNA sequence: TGTGCCAGCAGCTTATATTCGGACGTCTCCTACAATGAGCAGTTCTTC. It translates to CASSLYSDVSYNEQFF.

This sequence joins TRBV24-1 and TRBJ1-1, with D unresolved. The CDR3 consists of 12 residues. The V gene's germline CDR1 is KGHDR and CDR2 SFDVKD. Trimming shortened V by 6 bases and J by 1 base, and 5 bases separated the two germline ends. The CDR3 spells CATSQENTEAFF. CDR3 coding DNA: TGTGCCACCAGTCAAGAGAACACTGAAGCTTTCTTT.

The chain joins TRBV2 to TRBJ1-1, with D perhaps matching TRBD1 (6 bases). Germline lookup yields CDR1 SNHLY and CDR2 FYNNEI. The V and J ends lost 4 bases and 6 bases respectively, with 9 bases between them. The CDR3 has 12 residues. CDR3 in DNA: TGTGCCAGCAGTGCACAGGGCTCTGAAGCTTTCTTT. Translation: CASSAQGSEAFF.

This clonotype was seen more than once but under ten times. A much larger clonotype is one base distant, so this may be a read error. The rearrangement joins TRBV4-1 to TRBJ2-1; 7 bases match TRBD2. The germline V gene encodes CDR1 MGHRA and CDR2 YSYEKL. J gave up 5 bases and V 5 bases, and 3 bases lay outside the gene matches. The CDR3 is 13 residues long. The CDR3 loop is CASSSGKNNEQFF. CDR3 sequence (DNA): TGCGCCAGCAGCAGCGGGAAAAACAATGAGCAGTTCTTC.

The CDR3 spells CSVEMRASGELFF. The CDR3 nucleotides are TGCAGCGTTGAAATGCGGGCTTCCGGGGAGCTGTTTTTT. This rearrangement joins TRBV29-1 to TRBJ2-2; tentatively, D is TRBD2 (5 bases). Germline CDR1 and CDR2: SQVTM and ANQGSEA. V was shortened by 2 bases and J by 6 bases, with 10 bases between the two germline ends. This CDR3 contains 13 residues.

The V and J genes are TRBV9 and TRBJ2-7; D tentatively fits TRBD1 or TRBD2 (5 bases each). CDR3 length: 15 residues. The germline V gene encodes CDR1 SGDLS and CDR2 YYNGEE. V lost 0 bases to trimming and J lost 2 bases, with 12 bases between them. The CDR3 region has the DNA TGTGCCAGCAGCGTAGGGCCCGGGGCAACCTACGAGCAGTACTTC. Its protein product is CASSVGPGATYEQYF.

This clonotype was seen only a few times. V and J are TRBV11-2 and TRBJ1-2, with D maybe TRBD1 (5 bases). The CDR3 totals 14 residues. With 5 bases removed from V and 4 bases from J, the gap between germline ends came to 14 bases. The V gene's germline CDR1 is SGHAT and CDR2 FQNNGV. The CDR3 bases are TGTGCCAGCAGCGCGGTAGGGACCGGCTATGGCTACACCTTC. This codes for CASSAVGTGYGYTF.

The rearrangement uses TRBV7-2 and TRBJ2-7; 7 bases line up with TRBD1. Looked up from germline, CDR1 is SGHTA and CDR2 is FQGNSA. CDR3 length: 15 amino acids. Trimming removed 5 bases from V and 3 bases from J; junction bases left unmatched: 10. The CDR3 DNA follows: TGTGCCAGCAGCCGGGAAACAGGGGCATTCTACGAGCAGTACTTC. Its protein product is CASSRETGAFYEQYF.

This clonotype has more than one count but fewer than ten. This chain links TRBV27 with TRBJ1-1; no reliable D call. CDR1 and CDR2 (germline): MNHEY, SMNVEV (reference sequence). This CDR3 has 11 residues. V was pared by 6 bases and J by 7 bases, with 9 bases between. The CDR3 loop is CASSSHGEAFF. The CDR3 DNA reads as TGTGCCAGCAGCTCACATGGTGAAGCTTTCTTT.

This clonotype was counted many times. The genes are TRBV2 and TRBJ1-4, with 7 bases identical to TRBD1. The trim removed 4 bases at V and 5 bases at J, leaving 7 bases unmatched. From germline, CDR1 is SNHLY and CDR2 FYNNEI. The CDR3 contains 15 residues. The CDR3 is CASSGLRDRNEKLFF. The CDR3 DNA reads as TGTGCCAGCAGTGGGCTACGGGACAGAAATGAAAAACTGTTTTTT.

V is TRBV15 and J is TRBJ2-4; D is perhaps TRBD2 (7 bases). The V and J ends lost 3 bases and 4 bases respectively, with 10 bases between them. The CDR3 covers 14 residues. Germline-derived CDR1 and CDR2 are LNHNV and YYDKDF (reference sequence). CDR3 nucleotides: TGTGCCACCAGCAGGGGAGGGGGTAAAAACATTCAGTACTTC. It codes for CATSRGGGKNIQYF.

This clonotype showed up just a few times. The CDR3 nucleotides read TGCAGCGTTACCCGGAGGCCGTTATCCTACAATGAGCAGTTCTTC. Translated: CSVTRRPLSYNEQFF. The chain is built from TRBV29-1 and TRBJ2-1; tentative D call: TRBD2 (5 bases). The CDR3 length is 15 residues. In germline, CDR1 is SQVTM, CDR2 ANQGSEA. Trimming cost V 5 bases and J 1 base, with 15 bases left between them.

This clonotype was detected only a few times. The J gene is TRBJ2-2, the V gene TRBV6-4; 8 nucleotides agree with TRBD1. CDR1 is MRHNA and CDR2 is SNTAGT in the germline V gene. The CDR3 extends over 13 amino acids. The junction had 2 bases not matched to a gene; V was cut back by 5 bases and J by 6 bases. The CDR3 DNA sequence: TGTGCCAGCAGTCTACAGGGGGCCGGGGAGCTGTTTTTT. It yields the protein CASSLQGAGELFF.

This clonotype was counted at least ten times. This sequence joins TRBV12-3 or TRBV12-4 and TRBJ2-1, with D possibly matching TRBD1 (5 bases). This CDR3 has 14 residues. Trimming removed 2 bases at V and 10 bases at J, with 15 bases between. CDR3: CASSLSGFKGEQFF. The DNA of the CDR3 is TGTGCCAGCAGTTTATCAGGGTTCAAAGGGGAGCAGTTCTTC.